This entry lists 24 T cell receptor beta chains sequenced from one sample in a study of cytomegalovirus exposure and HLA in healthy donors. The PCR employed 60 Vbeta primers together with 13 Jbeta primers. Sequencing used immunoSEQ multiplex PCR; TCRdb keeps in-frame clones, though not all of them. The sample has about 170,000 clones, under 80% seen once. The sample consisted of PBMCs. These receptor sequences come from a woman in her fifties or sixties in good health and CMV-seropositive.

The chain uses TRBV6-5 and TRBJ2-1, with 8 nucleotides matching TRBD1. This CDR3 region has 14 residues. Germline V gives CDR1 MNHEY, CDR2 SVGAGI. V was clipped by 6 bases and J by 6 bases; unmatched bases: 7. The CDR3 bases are TGTGCCAGCAGGGCTGACAGGGGCGGCAATGAGCAGTTCTTC. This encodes CASRADRGGNEQFF.

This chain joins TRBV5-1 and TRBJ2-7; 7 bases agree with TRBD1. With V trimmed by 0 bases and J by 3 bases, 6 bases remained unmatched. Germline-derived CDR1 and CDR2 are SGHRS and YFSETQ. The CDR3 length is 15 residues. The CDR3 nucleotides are TGCGCCAGCAGCTTGGAAGGGGACAGCCGCTACGAGCAGTACTTC. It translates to CASSLEGDSRYEQYF. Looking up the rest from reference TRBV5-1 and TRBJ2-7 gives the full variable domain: KAGVTQTPRYLIKTRGQQVTLSCSPISGHRSVSWYQQTPGQGLQFLFEYFSETQRNKGNFPGRFSGRQFSNSRSEMNVSTLELGDSALYLCASSLEGDSRYEQYFGPGTRLTVT.

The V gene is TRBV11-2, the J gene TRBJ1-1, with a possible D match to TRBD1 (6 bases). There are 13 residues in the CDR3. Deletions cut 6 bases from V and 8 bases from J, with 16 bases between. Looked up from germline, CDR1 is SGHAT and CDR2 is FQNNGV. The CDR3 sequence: CASSPRGFGEAFF. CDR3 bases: TGTGCCAGCAGTCCTAGGGGGTTTGGAGAAGCTTTCTTT.

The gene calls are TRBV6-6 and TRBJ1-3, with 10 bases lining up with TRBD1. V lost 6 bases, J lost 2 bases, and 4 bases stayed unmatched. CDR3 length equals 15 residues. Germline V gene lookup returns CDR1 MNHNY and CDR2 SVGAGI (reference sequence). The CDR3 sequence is CASRSGQGAGNTIYF. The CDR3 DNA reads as TGTGCCAGCAGATCCGGACAGGGGGCTGGAAACACCATATATTTT.

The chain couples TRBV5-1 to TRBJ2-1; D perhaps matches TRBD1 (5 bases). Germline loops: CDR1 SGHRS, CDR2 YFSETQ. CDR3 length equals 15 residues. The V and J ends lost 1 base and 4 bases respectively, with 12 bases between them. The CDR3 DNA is TGCGCCAGCAGCTTGAGCCAGGGTTTGTACAATGAGCAGTTCTTC. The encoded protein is CASSLSQGLYNEQFF.

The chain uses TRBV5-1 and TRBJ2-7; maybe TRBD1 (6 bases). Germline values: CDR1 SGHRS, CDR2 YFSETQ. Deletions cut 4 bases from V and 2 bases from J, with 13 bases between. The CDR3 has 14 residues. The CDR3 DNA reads TGCGCCAGCAGCCCCCAAGGGGGACCCTACGAGCAGTACTTC. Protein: CASSPQGGPYEQYF.

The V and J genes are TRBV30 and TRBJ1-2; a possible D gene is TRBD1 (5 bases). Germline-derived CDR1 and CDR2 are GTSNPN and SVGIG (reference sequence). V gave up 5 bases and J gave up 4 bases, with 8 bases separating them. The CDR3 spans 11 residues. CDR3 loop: CAWERGYGYTF. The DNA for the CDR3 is TGTGCCTGGGAAAGGGGCTATGGCTACACCTTC.

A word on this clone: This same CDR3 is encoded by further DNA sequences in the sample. The CDR3 sequence: CASSLSRGPQETQYF. The CDR3 bases are TGTGCCAGCAGTTTATCCAGGGGTCCCCAAGAGACCCAGTACTTC. The gene calls are TRBV27 and TRBJ2-5; perhaps TRBD1 as D (6 bases). In germline, CDR1 is MNHEY, CDR2 SMNVEV (reference sequence). V gave up 0 bases and J gave up 1 base, with 9 bases separating them. This CDR3 comprises 15 residues.

The CDR3 loop reads CASSTGSTDTQYF. CDR3 nucleotide sequence: TGCGCCAGCAGCACTGGTAGCACAGATACGCAGTATTTT. The J gene is TRBJ2-3, the V gene TRBV5-1; unclear D gene. Germline CDR1 and CDR2: SGHRS and YFSETQ. There are 13 residues in the CDR3. Trimming removed 4 bases at V and 0 bases at J, with 6 bases between.

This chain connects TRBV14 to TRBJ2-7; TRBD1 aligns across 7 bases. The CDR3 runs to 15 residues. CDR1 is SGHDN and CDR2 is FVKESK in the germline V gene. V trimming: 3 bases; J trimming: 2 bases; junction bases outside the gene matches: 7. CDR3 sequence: CASSQPGQYPYEQYF. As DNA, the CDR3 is TGTGCCAGCAGCCAGCCGGGACAGTATCCCTACGAGCAGTACTTC.

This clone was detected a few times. The CDR3 here is CASSQLSTGGYSGYTF. In nucleotides, the CDR3 is TGCGCCAGCAGCCAACTTTCGACAGGGGGATATAGTGGCTACACCTTC. This chain connects TRBV4-1 to TRBJ1-2, with 9 bases that match TRBD1. The ends lost 2 bases at V and 7 bases at J; junction bases unmatched: 11. Germline loops: CDR1 MGHRA, CDR2 YSYEKL. This CDR3 has 16 amino acids.

DNA for the CDR3: TGTGCCAGCAGTTCCTTTTGGGGACAGGGATTTCGGGATACGCAGTATTTT. It is translated as CASSSFWGQGFRDTQYF. This chain joins TRBV28 and TRBJ2-3; 9 nucleotides agree with TRBD1. V shed 4 bases, J shed 6 bases, and the junction held 14 bases outside the gene matches. The CDR3 is 17 residues long. Germline V CDR1 and CDR2: MDHEN, SYDVKM.

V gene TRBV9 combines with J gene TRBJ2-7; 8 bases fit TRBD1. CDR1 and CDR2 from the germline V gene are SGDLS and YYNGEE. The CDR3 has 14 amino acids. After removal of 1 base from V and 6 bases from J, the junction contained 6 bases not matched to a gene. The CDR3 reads CASSVTGQGSEQYF. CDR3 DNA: TGTGCCAGCAGCGTAACTGGACAGGGAAGCGAGCAGTACTTC.

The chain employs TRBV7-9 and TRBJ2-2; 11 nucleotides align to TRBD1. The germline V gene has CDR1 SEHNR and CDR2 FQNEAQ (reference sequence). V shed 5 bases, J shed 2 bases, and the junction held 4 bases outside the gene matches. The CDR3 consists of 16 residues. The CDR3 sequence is CASSQRTGGNTGELFF. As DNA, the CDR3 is TGTGCCAGCAGCCAGCGGACAGGGGGCAACACCGGGGAGCTGTTTTTT.

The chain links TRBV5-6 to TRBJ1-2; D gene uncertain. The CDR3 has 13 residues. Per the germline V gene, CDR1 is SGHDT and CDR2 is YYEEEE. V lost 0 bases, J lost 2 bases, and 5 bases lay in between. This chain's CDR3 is CASSLGGNYGYTF. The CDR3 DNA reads TGTGCCAGCAGCTTGGGAGGGAACTATGGCTACACCTTC.

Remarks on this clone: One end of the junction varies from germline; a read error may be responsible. CDR3 nucleotide sequence: TGCGCCAGCAGTCAAGAGGGGGGCTACGAGCAGTACTTC. It specifies CASSQEGGYEQYF. The chain employs TRBV4-1 and TRBJ2-7; tentatively, D is TRBD1 or TRBD2 (6 bases each). The CDR3 contains 13 residues. Germline V gives CDR1 MGHRA, CDR2 YSYEKL.

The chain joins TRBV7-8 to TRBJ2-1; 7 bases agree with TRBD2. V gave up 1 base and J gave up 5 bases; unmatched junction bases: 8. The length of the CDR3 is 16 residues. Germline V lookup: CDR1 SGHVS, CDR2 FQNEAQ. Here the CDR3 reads CASSLGASGVNNEQFF. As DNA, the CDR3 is TGTGCCAGCAGCTTAGGGGCCAGCGGGGTCAACAATGAGCAGTTCTTC.

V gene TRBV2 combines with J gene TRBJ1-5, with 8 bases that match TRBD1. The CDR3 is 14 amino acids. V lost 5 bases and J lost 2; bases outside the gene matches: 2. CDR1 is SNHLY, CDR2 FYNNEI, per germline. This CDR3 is CASSPTGGNQPQHF. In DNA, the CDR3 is TGTGCCAGCAGTCCGACAGGGGGCAATCAGCCCCAGCATTTT.

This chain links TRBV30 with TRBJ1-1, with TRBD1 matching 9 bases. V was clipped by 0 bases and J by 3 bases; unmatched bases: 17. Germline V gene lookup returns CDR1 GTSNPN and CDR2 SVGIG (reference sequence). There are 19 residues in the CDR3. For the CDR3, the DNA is TGTGCCTGGAGTGTACATGGGACAGGGAACATTTTTGATTACACTGAAGCTTTCTTT. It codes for CAWSVHGTGNIFDYTEAFF.

The CDR3 sequence: CASSQGLAGFTDTQYF. CDR3 coding DNA: TGTGCCAGCAGCCAGGGACTAGCGGGCTTCACAGATACGCAGTATTTT. This chain links TRBV7-9 with TRBJ2-3; 12 positions match TRBD2. CDR3 length: 16 residues. J was trimmed by 2 bases and V by 5 bases; bases with no gene match: 5. CDR1 and CDR2 from the germline V gene are SEHNR and FQNEAQ (reference sequence).

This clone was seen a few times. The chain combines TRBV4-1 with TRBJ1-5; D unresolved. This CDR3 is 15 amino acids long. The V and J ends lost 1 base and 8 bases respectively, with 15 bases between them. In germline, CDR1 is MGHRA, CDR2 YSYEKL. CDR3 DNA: TGCGCCAGCAGCCAAGGACCCGCGGGGATGGAGCCCCAGCATTTT. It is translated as CASSQGPAGMEPQHF.

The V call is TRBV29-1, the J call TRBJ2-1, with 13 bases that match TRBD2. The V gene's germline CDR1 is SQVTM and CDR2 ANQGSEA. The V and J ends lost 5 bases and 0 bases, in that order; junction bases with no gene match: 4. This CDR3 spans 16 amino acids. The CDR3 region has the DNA TGCAGCGTTAAGGGACTAGCGGGAAGCTCCTACAATGAGCAGTTCTTC. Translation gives CSVKGLAGSSYNEQFF.

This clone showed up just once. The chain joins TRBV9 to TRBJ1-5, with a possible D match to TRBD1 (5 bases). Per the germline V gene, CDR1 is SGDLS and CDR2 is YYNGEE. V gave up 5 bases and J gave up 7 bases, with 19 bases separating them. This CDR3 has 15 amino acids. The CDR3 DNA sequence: TGTGCCAGCAGTCGTGCGGGGGGAAAGGGGCAGCCCCAGCATTTT. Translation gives CASSRAGGKGQPQHF. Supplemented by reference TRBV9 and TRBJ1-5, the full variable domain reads DSGVTQTPKHLITATGQRVTLRCSPRSGDLSVYWYQQSLDQGLQFLIQYYNGEERAKGNILERFSAQQFPDLHSELNLSSLELGDSALYFCASSRAGGKGQPQHFGDGTRLSIL.

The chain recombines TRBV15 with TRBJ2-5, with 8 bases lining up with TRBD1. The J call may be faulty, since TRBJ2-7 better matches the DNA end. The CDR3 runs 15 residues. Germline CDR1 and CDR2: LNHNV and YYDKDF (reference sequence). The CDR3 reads CATSRPGGVRHEQYF. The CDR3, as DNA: TGTGCCACCAGCAGACCAGGGGGCGTACGTCACGAGCAGTACTTC.